The 30 T cell receptor beta chains in this list originate from one sample, sequenced in a study of cytomegalovirus exposure and HLA in healthy donors. Amplification used 60 Vbeta primers and 13 Jbeta primers. Sequencing was performed with immunoSEQ multiplex PCR; in TCRdb, only in-frame clones are kept and a portion is missing. The sample yields 80,000 to 95,000 clones, roughly 60% seen once. The sequenced material came from PBMCs. Receptor source: a human donor in good health.

The rearrangement joins TRBV7-2 to TRBJ1-5; 8 nucleotides align to TRBD1. V was pared by 5 bases and J by 2 bases, with 5 bases of the junction left unmatched. Germline V gene data show CDR1 as SGHTA and CDR2 as FQGNSA. This CDR3 comprises 15 residues. CDR3 coding DNA: TGTGCCAGCAGCGCCGACAGGGGTGGCAATCAGCCCCAGCATTTT. Translation: CASSADRGGNQPQHF.

This rearrangement joins TRBV5-1 to TRBJ1-1; 8 bases agree with TRBD1. Germline V lookup: CDR1 SGHRS, CDR2 YFSETQ. The CDR3 runs 14 residues. Unmatched junction bases numbered 5, after V lost 1 base and J lost 6 bases. The CDR3 DNA reads TGCGCCAGCAGCTTGCGGCAGGGGGCTGCTGAAGCTTTCTTT. This codes for CASSLRQGAAEAFF. Complete variable domain (other parts from reference TRBV5-1 and TRBJ1-1): KAGVTQTPRYLIKTRGQQVTLSCSPISGHRSVSWYQQTPGQGLQFLFEYFSETQRNKGNFPGRFSGRQFSNSRSEMNVSTLELGDSALYLCASSLRQGAAEAFFGQGTRLTVV.

This clone was recorded only once. The chain couples TRBV4-1 to TRBJ2-2; D gene unclear. CDR3 length: 15 residues. V lost 0 bases to trimming and J lost 1 base, with 6 bases between them. Germline assignment: CDR1 MGHRA and CDR2 YSYEKL. The CDR3 is CASSQDRMNTGELFF. CDR3 DNA: TGCGCCAGCAGCCAAGATAGAATGAACACCGGGGAGCTGTTTTTT.

V gene TRBV5-4 combines with J gene TRBJ1-2; tentative D call: TRBD1 (6 bases). This CDR3 has 12 residues. Germline V gene data show CDR1 as SGHNT and CDR2 as YYREEE (reference sequence). V was clipped by 4 bases and J by 6 bases, with 10 bases between them. Here the CDR3 DNA reads TGTGCCAGCAGCAGGGGGAGGGATGGCTACACCTTC. It codes for CASSRGRDGYTF. The whole variable domain, remainder taken from reference TRBV5-4 and TRBJ1-2, is ETGVTQSPTHLIKTRGQQVTLRCSSQSGHNTVSWYQQALGQGPQFIFQYYREEENGRGNFPPRFSGLQFPNYSSELNVNALELDDSALYLCASSRGRDGYTFGSGTRLTVV.

V gene TRBV5-1 combines with J gene TRBJ2-1; TRBD1 aligns across 12 bases. The CDR3 has 16 amino acids. Germline CDR1 and CDR2: SGHRS and YFSETQ. With V trimmed by 2 bases and J by 7 bases, 7 bases remained unmatched. CDR3 residues: CASSFQGQGATNEQFF. The DNA of the CDR3 is TGCGCCAGCAGCTTCCAGGGACAGGGGGCAACGAATGAGCAGTTCTTC.

The chain is built from TRBV4-1 and TRBJ2-1, with TRBD2 matching over 14 bases. The junction had 5 bases not matched to a gene; V was cut back by 3 bases and J by 1 base. Germline V lookup: CDR1 MGHRA, CDR2 YSYEKL. The CDR3 covers 18 residues. The CDR3 loop reads CASSQGRLAGGSYNEQFF. CDR3 DNA: TGCGCCAGCAGCCAGGGTAGACTAGCGGGGGGGTCCTACAATGAGCAGTTCTTC.

The chain uses TRBV29-1 and TRBJ1-1, with D perhaps matching TRBD1 (5 bases). The V gene's germline CDR1 is SQVTM and CDR2 ANQGSEA. This CDR3 comprises 14 residues. Trimming stripped 6 bases from V and 0 bases from J, with 14 bases between. The CDR3 sequence is CSVDPGLLNTEAFF. CDR3 nucleotide sequence: TGCAGCGTAGACCCGGGACTGCTGAACACTGAAGCTTTCTTT.

The gene calls are TRBV5-1 and TRBJ1-1; D may be TRBD1 (5 bases). The length of the CDR3 is 14 residues. From germline, CDR1 is SGHRS and CDR2 YFSETQ. The V end lost 3 bases, the J end lost 0 bases, and 9 bases lay between the germline ends. The CDR3 nucleotides are TGCGCCAGCAGCTCCGGACAACTGAACACTGAAGCTTTCTTT. Encoded protein: CASSSGQLNTEAFF.

V usage is TRBV7-9 and J usage is TRBJ2-4, with TRBD2 identical over 7 bases. The ends lost 1 base at V and 0 bases at J; junction bases unmatched: 6. The germline CDR1 and CDR2 sequences are SEHNR and FQNEAQ (reference sequence). This CDR3 has 17 residues. The CDR3 here is CASSLVSSGVAKNIQYF. The CDR3 nucleotides are TGTGCCAGCAGCTTAGTGTCCAGCGGGGTAGCCAAAAACATTCAGTACTTC.

This clone was detected a few times. V is TRBV30 and J is TRBJ1-1, with D unresolved. V lost 3 bases and J lost 1, with 9 bases in between. This CDR3 has 13 amino acids. The germline gives CDR1 GTSNPN, CDR2 SVGIG (reference sequence). In DNA form, the CDR3 reads TGTGCCTGGAGCTTGAGGTGGAACACTGAAGCTTTCTTT. This encodes CAWSLRWNTEAFF.

The chain uses TRBV6-1 and TRBJ1-4; possible D gene TRBD1, 5 bases. V was trimmed by 4 bases and J by 4 bases, leaving 13 bases between them. Germline lookup yields CDR1 MNHNS and CDR2 SASEGT. The CDR3 length is 15 residues. The CDR3 protein is CASSVQTAHNEKLFF. CDR3 nucleotides: TGTGCCAGCAGTGTTCAGACAGCACATAATGAAAAACTGTTTTTT.

Concerning this clone: The junction does not match germline at one end; this may be a read error. Different DNA sequences within this sample yield the same CDR3. The chain joins TRBV18 to TRBJ1-6, with D possibly TRBD1 on 6 matching bases. Germline-derived CDR1 and CDR2 are KGHSH and LQKENI. This CDR3 is built from 15 residues. CDR3 DNA: TGTGCCAGTTCACCATCGGCAGGGGAAAATTCACCCCTCCACTTT. Translated: CASSPSAGENSPLHF.

The V gene is TRBV5-4, the J gene TRBJ1-2; D unclear. CDR3 length: 14 residues. CDR1 and CDR2 (germline): SGHNT, YYREEE (reference sequence). Trimming shortened V by 0 bases and J by 8 bases, and 14 bases separated the two germline ends. CDR3 protein: CASSLAIPSGGYTF. For the CDR3, the DNA is TGTGCCAGCAGCTTGGCCATCCCATCGGGAGGCTACACCTTC. The entire variable domain, with the rest obtained from reference TRBV5-4 and TRBJ1-2, is as follows: ETGVTQSPTHLIKTRGQQVTLRCSSQSGHNTVSWYQQALGQGPQFIFQYYREEENGRGNFPPRFSGLQFPNYSSELNVNALELDDSALYLCASSLAIPSGGYTFGSGTRLTVV.

This chain uses TRBV9 with TRBJ2-3, with TRBD2 matching over 9 bases. V lost 0 bases, J lost 4 bases, and 6 bases stayed unmatched. The germline CDR1 and CDR2 sequences are SGDLS and YYNGEE. This CDR3 has 16 amino acids. The CDR3 bases are TGTGCCAGCAGCGTAGCTCCCGCGGGGGGGCCAGATACGCAGTATTTT. Its protein product is CASSVAPAGGPDTQYF.

With respect to this clone: The germline gene is not matched at one end of the junction; a read error may be the cause. The chain is built from TRBV7-7 and TRBJ2-1, with TRBD1 identical over 8 bases. There are 15 residues in the CDR3. Germline assignment: CDR1 SSHAT and CDR2 FNYEAQ (reference sequence). Here the CDR3 reads CASSPDRGLVNEQFF. CDR3 DNA sequence: TGTGCTAGCAGCCCAGACAGGGGTCTTGTCAATGAGCAGTTCTTC.

V usage is TRBV6-5 and J usage is TRBJ2-7; D might be TRBD1 (5 bases). V lost 4 bases, J lost 4 bases, and 14 bases lay in between. Germline-derived CDR1 and CDR2 are MNHEY and SVGAGI. This CDR3 has 14 amino acids. The CDR3 DNA follows: TGTGCCAGCAGTTCCCACAGGAAAACTTACGAGCAGTACTTC. Its protein is CASSSHRKTYEQYF.

V is TRBV9 and J is TRBJ1-5; a possible D gene is TRBD1 (6 bases). Germline-derived CDR1 and CDR2 are SGDLS and YYNGEE. Between the trimmed V and J ends, which lost 3 bases and 5 bases, there was a span of 12 bases. CDR3 size: 14 residues. The CDR3 DNA follows: TGTGCCAGCAGCGCACAGGGAAGTGATCAGCCCCAGCATTTT. It codes for CASSAQGSDQPQHF.

As DNA, the CDR3 is TGTGCCAGCAGCCCCGAACTTAGCGGGGGATCAGATACGCAGTATTTT. It specifies CASSPELSGGSDTQYF. The chain is built from TRBV5-6 and TRBJ2-3; 9 bases map to TRBD2. Germline-derived CDR1 and CDR2 are SGHDT and YYEEEE. The CDR3 consists of 16 residues. V lost 4 bases and J lost 4; bases outside the gene matches: 10.

V and J are TRBV6-6 and TRBJ2-3; 13 positions agree with TRBD2. V was pared by 2 bases and J by 3 bases, with 2 bases of the junction left unmatched. In germline, CDR1 is MNHNY, CDR2 SVGAGI (reference sequence). This CDR3 spans 16 amino acids. The CDR3 DNA is TGTGCCAGCAGTTACCCGGGACTAGCGGGGACAGATACGCAGTATTTT. Translation: CASSYPGLAGTDTQYF.

This clone showed up just a few times. The chain links TRBV7-9 to TRBJ2-7, with D maybe TRBD1 (7 bases). The germline V gene encodes CDR1 SEHNR and CDR2 FQNEAQ (reference sequence). Trimming removed 6 bases at V and 7 bases at J, with 16 bases between. This CDR3 contains 13 residues. The CDR3 DNA follows: TGTGCCAGCAGTTCCACAGGGGCGGGGGAGCAGTACTTC. Protein: CASSSTGAGEQYF.

Only one count was recorded for this clone. The chain employs TRBV29-1 and TRBJ1-1, with a weak D call TRBD1 (5 bases). The CDR3 extends over 13 amino acids. V lost 5 bases to trimming and J lost 1 base, with 11 bases between them. Germline V gives CDR1 SQVTM, CDR2 ANQGSEA. The CDR3 sequence: CSVYRQTNTEAFF. In DNA form, the CDR3 reads TGCAGCGTTTACAGGCAAACGAACACTGAAGCTTTCTTT. The full variable domain, in which reference TRBV29-1 and TRBJ1-1 provide the parts outside the CDR3, is SAVISQKPSRDICQRGTSLTIQCQVDSQVTMMFWYRQQPGQSLTLIATANQGSEATYESGFVIDKFPISRPNLTFSTLTVSNMSPEDSSIYLCSVYRQTNTEAFFGQGTRLTVV.

The V and J genes are TRBV19 and TRBJ2-1, with 9 bases that match TRBD1. The ends lost 3 bases at V and 7 bases at J; junction bases unmatched: 7. The V gene's germline CDR1 is LNHDA and CDR2 SQIVND (reference sequence). This CDR3 comprises 15 residues. The CDR3 spells CASSIRRDRANEQFF. For the CDR3, the DNA is TGTGCCAGTAGTATCCGCCGGGACAGGGCTAATGAGCAGTTCTTC.

A few counts support this clone. V and J are TRBV5-4 and TRBJ2-1; maybe TRBD2 (5 bases). Looked up from germline, CDR1 is SGHNT and CDR2 is YYREEE (reference sequence). CDR3 length: 15 amino acids. Trimming took off 0 bases at V and 0 bases at J, with 7 bases between the two ends. The CDR3 coding sequence is TGTGCCAGCAGCTTGGCAGCGGACTCCTACAATGAGCAGTTCTTC. Translating gives CASSLAADSYNEQFF. Using reference TRBV5-4 and TRBJ2-1 for the parts outside the CDR3, the full variable domain is ETGVTQSPTHLIKTRGQQVTLRCSSQSGHNTVSWYQQALGQGPQFIFQYYREEENGRGNFPPRFSGLQFPNYSSELNVNALELDDSALYLCASSLAADSYNEQFFGPGTRLTVL.

The V and J genes are TRBV5-6 and TRBJ2-7, with a weak D call TRBD1 (6 bases). Trimming shortened V by 4 bases and J by 2 bases, and 13 bases separated the two germline ends. Germline loops: CDR1 SGHDT, CDR2 YYEEEE. The CDR3 consists of 14 residues. The CDR3 here is CASSQIDRTYEQYF. Written as DNA, the CDR3 is TGTGCCAGCAGCCAGATAGACAGGACCTACGAGCAGTACTTC.

The chain links TRBV7-2 to TRBJ1-5, with TRBD1 as a possible D gene (5 bases). The V and J ends lost 4 bases and 3 bases respectively, with 7 bases between them. The CDR3 loop spans 13 amino acids. Germline V lookup: CDR1 SGHTA, CDR2 FQGNSA. The CDR3: CASSSRVNQPQHF. The CDR3 nucleotides read TGTGCCAGCAGCTCCAGGGTCAATCAGCCCCAGCATTTT.

The V call is TRBV6-5, the J call TRBJ2-7; 8 bases match TRBD1. Per germline, CDR1 MNHEY and CDR2 SVGAGI. CDR3 length equals 14 residues. J gave up 2 bases and V 6 bases, and 6 bases lay outside the gene matches. CDR3 DNA: TGTGCCAGCAGCCGCCAGGGGGCAACCTACGAGCAGTACTTC. This sequence encodes CASSRQGATYEQYF.

The rearrangement uses TRBV7-8 and TRBJ2-1; 7 bases line up with TRBD1. Germline assignment: CDR1 SGHVS and CDR2 FQNEAQ. V trimming: 4 bases; J trimming: 0 bases; junction bases outside the gene matches: 3. CDR3 size: 15 residues. CDR3 amino acids: CASSSTGVSYNEQFF. For the CDR3, the DNA is TGTGCCAGCAGCTCTACAGGGGTCTCCTACAATGAGCAGTTCTTC.

The sample holds a few counts of this clone. This rearrangement joins TRBV18 to TRBJ2-1; 8 positions match TRBD1. This CDR3 has 15 amino acids. Germline V gene lookup returns CDR1 KGHSH and CDR2 LQKENI. Trimming took 3 bases from V and 4 from J; bases not matched to a gene: 5. The CDR3 DNA is TGTGCCAGCTCACCCCAGGGGGCCAGATACAATGAGCAGTTCTTC. Its translation: CASSPQGARYNEQFF.

The chain couples TRBV11-2 to TRBJ1-2; no firm D call. Per the germline V gene, CDR1 is SGHAT and CDR2 is FQNNGV. V was clipped by 0 bases and J by 8 bases, with 10 bases between them. CDR3 size: 13 residues. Here the CDR3 DNA reads TGTGCCAGCAGCTTAGATTTAAGCGTGGGCTACACCTTC. The encoded protein is CASSLDLSVGYTF.

The chain uses TRBV11-2 and TRBJ1-5; the match to TRBD1 covers 7 bases. The CDR3 runs to 13 residues. J was trimmed by 7 bases and V by 5 bases; bases with no gene match: 5. Germline V lookup: CDR1 SGHAT, CDR2 FQNNGV. CDR3 residues: CASSPDRVQPQHF. CDR3 nucleotides: TGTGCCAGCAGCCCCGACAGGGTACAGCCCCAGCATTTT. The whole variable domain, filled in from reference TRBV11-2 and TRBJ1-5, reads EAGVAQSPRYKIIEKRQSVAFWCNPISGHATLYWYQQILGQGPKLLIQFQNNGVVDDSQLPKDRFSAERLKGVDSTLKIQPAKLEDSAVYLCASSPDRVQPQHFGDGTRLSIL.